Detailed here is one T cell receptor beta chain. As yet, its antigen is unknown. At least one PBMC sample before ART and at least two after were required. Germline assignment: CDR1 SQVTM and CDR2 ANQGSEA. With 4 bases removed from V and 12 bases from J, the gap between germline ends came to 6 bases. The CDR3 loop spans 8 amino acids. The sample originates from a study of long-term antiretroviral therapy in people with HIV. Notes on the study in general: Those clones which expanded before ART made up the dominant part of the repertoire at all time points.

Runs used v3.0 of the immunoSEQ assay and were done at survey level. A per-sample goal of roughly 40,000-50,000 T-cell genomes was targeted by sequencing. Here immunoSEQ multiplex PCR was the method, and the copy in TCRdb shows in-frame clones only, minus some. Among around 20,000 clones listed, more than 80% were seen once. This receptor was obtained from a young woman with HIV. The material was unsorted PBMCs, obtained 0.6 years after starting antiretroviral therapy. The chain joins TRBV29-1 to TRBJ1-1; D unclear. The CDR3 loop reads CSVGTTFF. The CDR3 nucleotides are TGCAGCGTTGGTACTACTTTCTTT. Looking up the rest from reference TRBV29-1 and TRBJ1-1 gives the full variable domain: SAVISQKPSRDICQRGTSLTIQCQVDSQVTMMFWYRQQPGQSLTLIATANQGSEATYESGFVIDKFPISRPNLTFSTLTVSNMSPEDSSIYLCSVGTTFFGQGTRLTVV.